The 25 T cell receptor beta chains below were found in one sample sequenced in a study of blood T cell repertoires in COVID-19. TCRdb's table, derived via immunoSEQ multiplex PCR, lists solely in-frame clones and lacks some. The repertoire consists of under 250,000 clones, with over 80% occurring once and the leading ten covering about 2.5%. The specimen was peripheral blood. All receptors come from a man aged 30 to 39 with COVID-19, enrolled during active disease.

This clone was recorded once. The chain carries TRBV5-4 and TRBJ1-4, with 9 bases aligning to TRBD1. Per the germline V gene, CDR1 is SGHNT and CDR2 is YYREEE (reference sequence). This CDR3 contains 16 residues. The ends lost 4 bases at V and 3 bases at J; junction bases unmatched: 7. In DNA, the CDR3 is TGTGCCAGCAGCACAGGGGGCGCGGATTCTAATGAAAAACTGTTTTTT. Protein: CASSTGGADSNEKLFF.

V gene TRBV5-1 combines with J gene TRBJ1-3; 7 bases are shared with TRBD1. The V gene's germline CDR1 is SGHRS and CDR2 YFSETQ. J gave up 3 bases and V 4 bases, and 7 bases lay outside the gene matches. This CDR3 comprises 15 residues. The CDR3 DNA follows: TGCGCCAGCAGCCCGGGGGACAGACATGGAAACACCATATATTTT. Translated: CASSPGDRHGNTIYF.

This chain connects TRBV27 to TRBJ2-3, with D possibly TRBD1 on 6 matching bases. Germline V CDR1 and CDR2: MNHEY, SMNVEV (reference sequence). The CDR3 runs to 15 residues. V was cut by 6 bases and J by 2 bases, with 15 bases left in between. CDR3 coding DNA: TGTGCCAGCAGCCCGGACAGCCATTTCACAGATACGCAGTATTTT. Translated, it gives CASSPDSHFTDTQYF.

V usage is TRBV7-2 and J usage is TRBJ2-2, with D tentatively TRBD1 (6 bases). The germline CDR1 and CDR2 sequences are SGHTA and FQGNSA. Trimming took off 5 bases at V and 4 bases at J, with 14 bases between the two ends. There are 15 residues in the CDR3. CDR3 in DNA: TGTGCCAGCAGCGCTAGTTACAGGGCCACCGGGGAGCTGTTTTTT. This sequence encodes CASSASYRATGELFF.

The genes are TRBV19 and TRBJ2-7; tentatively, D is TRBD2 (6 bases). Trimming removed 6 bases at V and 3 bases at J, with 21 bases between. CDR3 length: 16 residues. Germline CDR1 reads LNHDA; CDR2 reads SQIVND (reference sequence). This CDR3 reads CASSHLEGLSGYEQYF. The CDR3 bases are TGTGCCAGTAGCCACCTGGAGGGACTCAGCGGCTACGAGCAGTACTTC.

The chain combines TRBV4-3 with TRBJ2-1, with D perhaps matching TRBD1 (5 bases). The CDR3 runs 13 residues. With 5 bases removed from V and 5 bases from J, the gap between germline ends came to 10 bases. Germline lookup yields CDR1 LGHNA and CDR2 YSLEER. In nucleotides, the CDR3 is TGCGCCAGCAGCGCGACAGTAAACAATGAGCAGTTCTTC. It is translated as CASSATVNNEQFF.

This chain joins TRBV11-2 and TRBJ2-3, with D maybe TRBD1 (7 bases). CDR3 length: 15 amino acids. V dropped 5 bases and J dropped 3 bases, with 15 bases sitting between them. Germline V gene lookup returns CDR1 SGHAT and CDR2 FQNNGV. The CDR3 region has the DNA TGTGCCAGCAGCACAGGGCAGGGGGGAACAGATACGCAGTATTTT. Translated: CASSTGQGGTDTQYF.

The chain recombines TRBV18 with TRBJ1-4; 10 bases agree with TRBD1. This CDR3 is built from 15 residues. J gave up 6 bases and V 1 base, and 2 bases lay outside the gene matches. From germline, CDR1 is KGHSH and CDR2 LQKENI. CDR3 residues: CASSPRGQGDEKLFF. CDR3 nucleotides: TGTGCCAGCTCACCACGAGGACAGGGGGATGAAAAACTGTTTTTT.

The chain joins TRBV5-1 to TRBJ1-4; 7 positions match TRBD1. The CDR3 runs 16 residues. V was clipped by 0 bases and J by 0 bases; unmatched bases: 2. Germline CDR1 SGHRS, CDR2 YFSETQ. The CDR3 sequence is CASSLATGATNEKLFF. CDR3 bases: TGCGCCAGCAGCTTGGCAACAGGGGCAACTAATGAAAAACTGTTTTTT.

CDR3 coding DNA: TGCGCCAGCAGCTTGGCTGGAGATTGGGGACAGCACAATGAGCAGTTCTTC. Its protein is CASSLAGDWGQHNEQFF. The V gene is TRBV5-1, the J gene TRBJ2-1, with 7 bases aligning to TRBD1. The germline V gene has CDR1 SGHRS and CDR2 YFSETQ. The V segment lost 0 bases and the J segment 5 bases; nucleotides outside the gene matches: 11. The CDR3 is 17 residues long.

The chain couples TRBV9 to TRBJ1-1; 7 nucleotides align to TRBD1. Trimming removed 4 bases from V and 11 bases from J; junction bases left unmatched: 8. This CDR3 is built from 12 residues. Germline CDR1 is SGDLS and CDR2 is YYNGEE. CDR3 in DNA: TGTGCCAGCAGCCCGCACAGGGGAGACGCTTTCTTT. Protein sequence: CASSPHRGDAFF.

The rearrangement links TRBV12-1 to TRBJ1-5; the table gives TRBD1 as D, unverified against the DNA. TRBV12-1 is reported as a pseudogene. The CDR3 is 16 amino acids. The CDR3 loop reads CASTDGPGQGKQPQHF. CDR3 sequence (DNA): TGTGCCAGCACCGACGGTCCGGGACAGGGTAAGCAGCCCCAGCATTTT.

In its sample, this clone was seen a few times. CDR3 nucleotide sequence: TGTGCCAGCAGTTTAGACGCGGGACCGCTAGCGGGATACAATGAGCAGTTCTTC. Amino acids: CASSLDAGPLAGYNEQFF. V gene TRBV27 combines with J gene TRBJ2-1; 9 bases agree with TRBD2. Trimming removed 2 bases from V and 4 bases from J; junction bases left unmatched: 12. The germline V gene has CDR1 MNHEY and CDR2 SMNVEV (reference sequence). The CDR3 contains 18 residues.

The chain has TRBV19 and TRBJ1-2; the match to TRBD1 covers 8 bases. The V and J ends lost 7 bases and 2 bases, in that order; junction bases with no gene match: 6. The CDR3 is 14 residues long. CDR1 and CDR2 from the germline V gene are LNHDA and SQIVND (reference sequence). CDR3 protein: CASIPGQENYGYTF. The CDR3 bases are TGTGCCAGTATCCCGGGACAGGAAAACTATGGCTACACCTTC.

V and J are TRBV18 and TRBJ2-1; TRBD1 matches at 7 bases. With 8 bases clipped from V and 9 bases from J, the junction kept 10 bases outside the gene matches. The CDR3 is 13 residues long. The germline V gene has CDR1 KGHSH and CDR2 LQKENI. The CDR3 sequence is CASKILRGSEQFF. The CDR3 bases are TGTGCCAGCAAAATTCTCAGGGGGAGTGAGCAGTTCTTC.

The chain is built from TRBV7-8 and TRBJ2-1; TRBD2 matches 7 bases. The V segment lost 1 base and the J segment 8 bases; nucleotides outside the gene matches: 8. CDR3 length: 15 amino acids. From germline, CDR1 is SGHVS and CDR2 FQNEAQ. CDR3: CASSLVAPGGDEQFF. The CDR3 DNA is TGTGCCAGCAGCTTAGTTGCCCCTGGGGGGGATGAGCAGTTCTTC.

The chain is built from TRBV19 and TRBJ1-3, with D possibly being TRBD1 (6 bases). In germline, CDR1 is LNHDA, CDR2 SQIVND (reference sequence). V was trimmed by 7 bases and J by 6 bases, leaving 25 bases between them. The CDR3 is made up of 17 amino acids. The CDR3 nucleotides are TGTGCCAGTATGTGGGGGAGGGAGGGGGTATATGAAAACACCATATATTTT. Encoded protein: CASMWGREGVYENTIYF.

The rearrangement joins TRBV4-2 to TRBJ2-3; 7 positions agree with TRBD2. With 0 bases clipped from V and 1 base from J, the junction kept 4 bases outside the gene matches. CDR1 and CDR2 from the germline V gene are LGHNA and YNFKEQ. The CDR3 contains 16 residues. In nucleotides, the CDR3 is TGTGCCAGCAGCCAAGATCAGGCGGGGGGCACAGATACGCAGTATTTT. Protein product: CASSQDQAGGTDTQYF.

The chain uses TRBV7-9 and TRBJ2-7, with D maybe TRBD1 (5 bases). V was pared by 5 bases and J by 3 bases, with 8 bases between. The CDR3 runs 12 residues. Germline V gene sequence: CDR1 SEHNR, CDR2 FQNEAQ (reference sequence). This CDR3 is CASSGAFYEQYF. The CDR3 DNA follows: TGTGCCAGCAGCGGGGCTTTCTACGAGCAGTACTTC. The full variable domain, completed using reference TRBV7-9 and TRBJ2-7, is DTGVSQNPRHKITKRGQNVTFRCDPISEHNRLYWYRQTLGQGPEFLTYFQNEAQLEKSRLLSDRFSAERPKGSFSTLEIQRTEQGDSAMYLCASSGAFYEQYFGPGTRLTVT.

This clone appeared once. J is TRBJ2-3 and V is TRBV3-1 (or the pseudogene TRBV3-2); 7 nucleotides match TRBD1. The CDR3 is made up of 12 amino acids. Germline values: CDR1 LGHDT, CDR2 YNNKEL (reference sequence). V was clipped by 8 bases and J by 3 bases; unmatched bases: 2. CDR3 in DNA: TGTGCCAGCGAACAGGGGACAGATACGCAGTATTTT. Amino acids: CASEQGTDTQYF.

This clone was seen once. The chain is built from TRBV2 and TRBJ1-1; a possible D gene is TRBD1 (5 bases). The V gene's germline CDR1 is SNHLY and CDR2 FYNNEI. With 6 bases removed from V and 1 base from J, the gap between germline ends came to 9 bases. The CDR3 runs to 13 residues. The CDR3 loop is CASRYRTNTEAFF. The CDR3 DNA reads TGTGCCAGCAGATACAGGACGAACACTGAAGCTTTCTTT.

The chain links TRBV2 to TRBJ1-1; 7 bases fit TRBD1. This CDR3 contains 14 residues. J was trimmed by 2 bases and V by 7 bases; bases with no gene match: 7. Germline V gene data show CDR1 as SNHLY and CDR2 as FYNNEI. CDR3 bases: TGTGCCAGCACCGGGACAGCTTCTAACACTGAAGCTTTCTTT. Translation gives CASTGTASNTEAFF.

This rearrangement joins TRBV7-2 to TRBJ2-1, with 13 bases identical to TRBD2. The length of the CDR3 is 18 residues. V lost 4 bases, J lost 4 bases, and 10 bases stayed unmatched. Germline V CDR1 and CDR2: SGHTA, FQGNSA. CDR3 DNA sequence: TGTGCCAGCAGCTCGAAGACTAGCGGGGGGAGCAAGTACAATGAGCAGTTCTTC. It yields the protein CASSSKTSGGSKYNEQFF.

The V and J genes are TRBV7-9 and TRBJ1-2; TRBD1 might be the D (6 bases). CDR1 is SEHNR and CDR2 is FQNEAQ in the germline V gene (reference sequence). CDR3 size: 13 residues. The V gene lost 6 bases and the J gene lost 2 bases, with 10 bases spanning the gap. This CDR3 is CASRTTGNYGYTF. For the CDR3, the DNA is TGTGCCAGCAGGACTACAGGGAACTATGGCTACACCTTC.

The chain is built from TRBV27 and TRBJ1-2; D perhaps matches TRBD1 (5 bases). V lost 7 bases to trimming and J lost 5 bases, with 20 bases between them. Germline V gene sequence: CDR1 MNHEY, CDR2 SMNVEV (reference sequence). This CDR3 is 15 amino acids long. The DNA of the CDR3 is TGTGCCAGCAAGAGAAGGGAGGGGATAGGGTATGGCTACACCTTC. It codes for CASKRREGIGYGYTF.